This T cell receptor (beta chain) was recovered during a study of T cell repertoires in cytomegalovirus infection. Turning to the study itself: A matching HLA type, together with CMV infection, was signaled by public TCR beta signatures.

Whole-study results and caveats: There were carriers of CMV plus the relevant HLA, and cumulative public TCR beta family frequency identified them. It was HLA-C-restricted CMV-specific TCR beta clonotypes that dominated the response ex vivo.

Trimming took 8 bases from V and 6 from J, leaving 13 bases between them. The germline CDR1 and CDR2 sequences are SNHLY and FYNNEI. This CDR3 is 13 amino acids long. Turning to this clonotype: Antigen specificity is unknown.

TCRdb analysed the reads with MiXCR anew, one entry per CDR3 protein. The data show 300,000 to 450,000 distinct CDR3 sequences, about a sixth seen once. The chain couples TRBV2 to TRBJ2-2; perhaps TRBD2 as D (5 bases). The sequence derives from a human donor in good health (CMV status not recorded). Some clones in this sample may be carry-over from other donors' samples. The sequenced material came from PBMCs. Here the CDR3 DNA reads TGTGCCAGCCTGGACGGGAAGCCCGGGGAGCTGTTTTTT. It translates to CASLDGKPGELFF.